This T cell receptor (beta chain) was documented in a study of blood T cell repertoires in COVID-19. Study context: Samples representing acute and convalescent COVID-19 were sourced from the United States, Italy and Spain.

Per germline, CDR1 MDHEN and CDR2 SYDVKM. Losses at the gene ends were 6 bases for V and 7 bases for J; bases not matched to a gene: 10. This CDR3 is built from 17 residues. Only in-frame clones appear in the TCRdb table, and some are missing; sequencing was by immunoSEQ multiplex PCR. This table holds fewer than 400,000 clones, almost 90% found once. Sequenced input: peripheral blood. The clonotype was recovered from a woman aged 25 to 39 with COVID-19, enrolled during active disease. The rearrangement joins TRBV28 to TRBJ2-1; TRBD2 aligns across 15 bases. CDR3 loop: CASSTAGTSGRRNEQFF. The CDR3 DNA reads as TGTGCCAGCAGCACCGCCGGGACTAGCGGGAGGAGGAATGAGCAGTTCTTC.